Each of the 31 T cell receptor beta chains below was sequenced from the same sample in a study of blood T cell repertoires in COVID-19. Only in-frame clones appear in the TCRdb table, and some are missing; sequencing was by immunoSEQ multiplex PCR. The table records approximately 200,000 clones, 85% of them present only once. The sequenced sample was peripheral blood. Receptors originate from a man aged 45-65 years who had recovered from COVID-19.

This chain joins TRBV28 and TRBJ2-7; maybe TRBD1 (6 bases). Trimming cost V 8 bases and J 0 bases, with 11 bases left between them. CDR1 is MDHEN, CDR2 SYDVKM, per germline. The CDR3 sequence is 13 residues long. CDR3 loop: CASLRGSSYEQYF. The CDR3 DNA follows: TGTGCCAGCCTCAGGGGCAGCTCCTACGAGCAGTACTTC.

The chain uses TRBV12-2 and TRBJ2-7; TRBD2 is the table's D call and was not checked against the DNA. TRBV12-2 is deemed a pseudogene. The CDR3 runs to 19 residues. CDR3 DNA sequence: TGTGCAAGTCGCTTATTCGTGCGGGATACGGGAGGGGACCCCTACGAGCAGTACTTC. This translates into CASRLFVRDTGGDPYEQYF.

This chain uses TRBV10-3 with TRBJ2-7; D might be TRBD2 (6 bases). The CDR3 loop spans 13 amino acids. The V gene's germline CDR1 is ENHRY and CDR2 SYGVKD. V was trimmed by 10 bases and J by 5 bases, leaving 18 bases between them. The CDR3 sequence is CATSSLGGHEQYF. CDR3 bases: TGTGCCACCTCCAGTCTGGGGGGACACGAGCAGTACTTC.

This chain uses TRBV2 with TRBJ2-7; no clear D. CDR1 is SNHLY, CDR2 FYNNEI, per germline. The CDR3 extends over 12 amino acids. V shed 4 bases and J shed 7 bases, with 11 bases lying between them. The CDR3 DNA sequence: TGTGCCAGCAGTGTAGTTTCGAGGGAGCAGTACTTC. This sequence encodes CASSVVSREQYF.

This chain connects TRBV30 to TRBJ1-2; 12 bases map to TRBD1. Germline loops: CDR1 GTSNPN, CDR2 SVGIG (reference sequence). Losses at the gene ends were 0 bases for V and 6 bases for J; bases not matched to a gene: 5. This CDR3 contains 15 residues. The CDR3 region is CAWSVRGTGGDGYTF. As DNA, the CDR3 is TGTGCCTGGAGTGTAAGGGGGACAGGGGGCGATGGCTACACCTTC.

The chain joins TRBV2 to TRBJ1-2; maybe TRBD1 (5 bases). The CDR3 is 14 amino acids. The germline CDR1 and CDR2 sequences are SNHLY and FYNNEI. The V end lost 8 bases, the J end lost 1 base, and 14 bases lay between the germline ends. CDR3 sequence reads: CASLTDLGNYGYTF. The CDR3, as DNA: TGTGCCAGCCTGACAGACTTGGGTAACTATGGCTACACCTTC.

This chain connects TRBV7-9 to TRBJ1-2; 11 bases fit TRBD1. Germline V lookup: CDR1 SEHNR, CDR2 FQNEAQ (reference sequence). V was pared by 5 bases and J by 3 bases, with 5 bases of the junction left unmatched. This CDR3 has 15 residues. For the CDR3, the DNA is TGTGCCAGCAGCCCACGGGACAGGGGGTACTATGGCTACACCTTC. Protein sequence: CASSPRDRGYYGYTF.

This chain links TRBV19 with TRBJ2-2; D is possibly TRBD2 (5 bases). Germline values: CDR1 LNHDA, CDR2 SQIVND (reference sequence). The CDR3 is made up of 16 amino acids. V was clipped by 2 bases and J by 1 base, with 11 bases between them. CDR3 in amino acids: CASSINGRLNTGELFF. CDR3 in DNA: TGTGCCAGTAGTATAAATGGGAGACTGAACACCGGGGAGCTGTTTTTT. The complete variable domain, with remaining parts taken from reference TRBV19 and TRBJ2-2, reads DGGITQSPKYLFRKEGQNVTLSCEQNLNHDAMYWYRQDPGQGLRLIYYSQIVNDFQKGDIAEGYSVSREKKESFPLTVTSAQKNPTAFYLCASSINGRLNTGELFFGEGSRLTVL.

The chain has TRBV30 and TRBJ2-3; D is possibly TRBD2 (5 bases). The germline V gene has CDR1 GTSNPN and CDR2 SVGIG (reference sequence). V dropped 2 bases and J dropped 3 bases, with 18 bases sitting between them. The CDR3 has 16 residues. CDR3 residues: CAWSRPRGVWTDTQYF. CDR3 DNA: TGTGCCTGGAGTCGACCCCGGGGAGTTTGGACAGATACGCAGTATTTT.

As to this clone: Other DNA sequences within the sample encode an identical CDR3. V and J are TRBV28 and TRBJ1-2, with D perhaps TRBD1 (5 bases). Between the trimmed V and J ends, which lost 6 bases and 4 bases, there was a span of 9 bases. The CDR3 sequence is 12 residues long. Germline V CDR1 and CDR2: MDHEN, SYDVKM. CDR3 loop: CASSLQGYGYTF. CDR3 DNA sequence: TGTGCCAGCAGCCTCCAGGGCTATGGCTACACCTTC.

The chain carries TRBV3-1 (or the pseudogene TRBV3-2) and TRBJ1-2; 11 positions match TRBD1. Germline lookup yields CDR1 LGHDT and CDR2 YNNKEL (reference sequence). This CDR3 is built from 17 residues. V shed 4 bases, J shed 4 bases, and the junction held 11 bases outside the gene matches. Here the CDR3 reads CASSPSGTGGWAYGYTF. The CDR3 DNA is TGTGCCAGCAGCCCATCAGGGACAGGGGGGTGGGCCTATGGCTACACCTTC.

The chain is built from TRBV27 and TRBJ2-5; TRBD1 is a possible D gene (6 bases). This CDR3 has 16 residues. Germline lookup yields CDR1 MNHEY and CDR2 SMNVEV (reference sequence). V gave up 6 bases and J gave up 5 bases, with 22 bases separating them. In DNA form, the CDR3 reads TGTGCCAGCAGGATTTCCGGTCAGGGGAAATTCGAGACCCAGTACTTC. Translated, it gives CASRISGQGKFETQYF.

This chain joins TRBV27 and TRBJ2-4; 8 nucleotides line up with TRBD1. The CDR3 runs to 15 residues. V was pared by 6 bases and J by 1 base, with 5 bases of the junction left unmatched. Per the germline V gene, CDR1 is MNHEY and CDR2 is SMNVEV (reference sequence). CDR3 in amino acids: CASRPQGEAKNIQYF. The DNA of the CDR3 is TGTGCCAGCAGGCCACAGGGGGAGGCCAAAAACATTCAGTACTTC.

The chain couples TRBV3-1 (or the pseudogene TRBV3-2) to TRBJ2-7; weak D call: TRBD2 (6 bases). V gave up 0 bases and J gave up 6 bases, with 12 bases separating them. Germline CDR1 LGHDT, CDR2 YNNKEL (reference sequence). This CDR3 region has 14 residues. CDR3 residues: CASSQERLGSEQYF. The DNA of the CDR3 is TGTGCCAGCAGCCAAGAAAGACTCGGGAGCGAGCAGTACTTC.

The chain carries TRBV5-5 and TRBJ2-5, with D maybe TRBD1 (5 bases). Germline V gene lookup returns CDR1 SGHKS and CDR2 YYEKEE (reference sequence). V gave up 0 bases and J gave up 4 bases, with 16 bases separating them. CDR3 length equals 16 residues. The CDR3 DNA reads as TGTGCCAGCAGCTTGGTTGGACATGGAAAGGCAGAGACCCAGTACTTC. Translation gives CASSLVGHGKAETQYF.

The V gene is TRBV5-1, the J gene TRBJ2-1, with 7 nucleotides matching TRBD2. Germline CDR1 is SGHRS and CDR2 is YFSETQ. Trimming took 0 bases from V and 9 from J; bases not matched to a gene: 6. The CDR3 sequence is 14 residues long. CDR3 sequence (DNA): TGCGCCAGCAGCTTGGGTAGCGGGTCCGGTGAGCAGTTCTTC. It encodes CASSLGSGSGEQFF. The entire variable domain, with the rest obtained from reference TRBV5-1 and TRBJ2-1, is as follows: KAGVTQTPRYLIKTRGQQVTLSCSPISGHRSVSWYQQTPGQGLQFLFEYFSETQRNKGNFPGRFSGRQFSNSRSEMNVSTLELGDSALYLCASSLGSGSGEQFFGPGTRLTVL.

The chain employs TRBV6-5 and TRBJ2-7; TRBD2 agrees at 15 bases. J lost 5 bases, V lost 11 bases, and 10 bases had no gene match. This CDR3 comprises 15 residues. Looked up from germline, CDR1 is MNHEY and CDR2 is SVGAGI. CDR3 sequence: CAAGTSGRSRHEQYF. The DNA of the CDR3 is TGTGCCGCCGGGACTAGCGGGAGGTCTCGGCACGAGCAGTACTTC.

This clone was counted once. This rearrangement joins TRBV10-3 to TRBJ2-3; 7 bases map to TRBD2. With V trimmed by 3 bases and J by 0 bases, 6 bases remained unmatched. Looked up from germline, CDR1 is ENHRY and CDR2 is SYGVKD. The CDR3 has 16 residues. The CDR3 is CAISELASTSTDTQYF. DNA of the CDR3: TGTGCCATCAGTGAACTAGCGTCTACTAGCACAGATACGCAGTATTTT.

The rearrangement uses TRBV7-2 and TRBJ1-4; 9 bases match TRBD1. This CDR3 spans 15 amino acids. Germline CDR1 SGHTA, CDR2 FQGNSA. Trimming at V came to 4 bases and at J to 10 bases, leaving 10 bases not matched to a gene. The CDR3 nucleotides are TGTGCCAGCAGCTCCGGGACAGGGACGAAAGGAAAACTGTTTTTT. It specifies CASSSGTGTKGKLFF.

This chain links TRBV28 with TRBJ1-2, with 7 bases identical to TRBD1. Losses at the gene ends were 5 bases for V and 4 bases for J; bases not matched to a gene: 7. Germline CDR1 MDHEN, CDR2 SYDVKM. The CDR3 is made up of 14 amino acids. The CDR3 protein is CASSRDRVRYGYTF. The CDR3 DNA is TGTGCCAGCAGTCGGGACAGAGTACGCTATGGCTACACCTTC.

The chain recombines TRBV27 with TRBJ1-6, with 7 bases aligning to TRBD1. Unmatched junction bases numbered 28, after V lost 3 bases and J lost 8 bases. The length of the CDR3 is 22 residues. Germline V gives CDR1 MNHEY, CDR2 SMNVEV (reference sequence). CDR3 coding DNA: TGTGCCAGCAGTTTTCGGGACAGTTCTTGGCTACATGCTAGGGGTATCGATTCACCCCTCCACTTT. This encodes CASSFRDSSWLHARGIDSPLHF.

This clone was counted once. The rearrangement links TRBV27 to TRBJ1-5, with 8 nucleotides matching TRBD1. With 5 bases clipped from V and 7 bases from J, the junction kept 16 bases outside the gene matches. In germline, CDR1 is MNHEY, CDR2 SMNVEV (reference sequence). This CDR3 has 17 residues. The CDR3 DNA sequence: TGTGCCAGCAGTCCACGGACAGGGCGATTTGCGTCGCAGCCCCAGCATTTT. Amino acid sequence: CASSPRTGRFASQPQHF.

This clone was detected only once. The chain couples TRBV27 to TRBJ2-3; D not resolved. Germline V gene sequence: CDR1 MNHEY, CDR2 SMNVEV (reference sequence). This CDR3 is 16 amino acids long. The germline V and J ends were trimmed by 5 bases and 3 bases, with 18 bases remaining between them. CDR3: CASSRVLGFATDTQYF. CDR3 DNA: TGTGCCAGCAGTAGAGTTCTAGGTTTCGCAACAGATACGCAGTATTTT.

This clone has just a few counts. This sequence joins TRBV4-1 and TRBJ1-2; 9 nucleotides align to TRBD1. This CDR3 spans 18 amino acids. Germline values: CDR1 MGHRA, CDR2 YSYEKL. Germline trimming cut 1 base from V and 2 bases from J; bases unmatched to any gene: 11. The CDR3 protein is CASSQGGTGILRNYGYTF. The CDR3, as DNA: TGCGCCAGCAGCCAAGGTGGGACAGGGATTCTTCGAAACTATGGCTACACCTTC.

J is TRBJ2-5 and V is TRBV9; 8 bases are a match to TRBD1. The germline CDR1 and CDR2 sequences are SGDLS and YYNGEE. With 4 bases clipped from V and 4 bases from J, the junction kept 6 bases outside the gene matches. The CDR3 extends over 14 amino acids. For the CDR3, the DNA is TGTGCCAGCAGCAGGACAGGGTTCGTAGAGACCCAGTACTTC. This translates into CASSRTGFVETQYF. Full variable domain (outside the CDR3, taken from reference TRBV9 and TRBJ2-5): DSGVTQTPKHLITATGQRVTLRCSPRSGDLSVYWYQQSLDQGLQFLIQYYNGEERAKGNILERFSAQQFPDLHSELNLSSLELGDSALYFCASSRTGFVETQYFGPGTRLLVL.

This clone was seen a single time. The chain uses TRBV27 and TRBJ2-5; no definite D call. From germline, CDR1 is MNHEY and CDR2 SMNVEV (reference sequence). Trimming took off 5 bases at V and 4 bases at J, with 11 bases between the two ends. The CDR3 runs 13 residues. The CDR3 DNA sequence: TGTGCCAGCAGTCATCGCAGCGCAGAGACCCAGTACTTC. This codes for CASSHRSAETQYF.

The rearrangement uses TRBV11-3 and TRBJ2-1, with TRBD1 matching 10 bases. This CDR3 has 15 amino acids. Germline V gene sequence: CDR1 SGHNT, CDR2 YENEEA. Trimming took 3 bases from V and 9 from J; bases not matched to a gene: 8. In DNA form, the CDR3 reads TGTGCCAGCAGCTTTAGGGGACAGGGGATGAGTGAGCAGTTCTTC. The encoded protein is CASSFRGQGMSEQFF.

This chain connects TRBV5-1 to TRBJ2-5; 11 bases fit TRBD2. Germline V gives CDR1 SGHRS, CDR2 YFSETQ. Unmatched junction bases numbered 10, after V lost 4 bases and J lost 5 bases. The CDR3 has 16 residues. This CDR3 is CASSPRASGRQETQYF. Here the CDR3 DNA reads TGCGCCAGCAGCCCCCGGGCTAGCGGGAGGCAGGAGACCCAGTACTTC.

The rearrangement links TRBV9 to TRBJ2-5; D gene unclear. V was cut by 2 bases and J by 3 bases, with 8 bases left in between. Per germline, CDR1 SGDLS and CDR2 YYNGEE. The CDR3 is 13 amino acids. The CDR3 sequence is CASSVGVEETQYF. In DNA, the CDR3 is TGTGCCAGCAGCGTGGGCGTAGAAGAGACCCAGTACTTC.

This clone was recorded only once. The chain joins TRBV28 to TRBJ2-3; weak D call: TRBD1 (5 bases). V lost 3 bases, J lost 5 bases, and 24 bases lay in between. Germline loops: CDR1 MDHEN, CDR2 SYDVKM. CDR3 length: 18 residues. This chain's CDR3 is CASSLPGIPRIKRDTQYF. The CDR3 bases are TGTGCCAGCAGTTTGCCAGGGATTCCCCGAATCAAGCGAGATACGCAGTATTTT.

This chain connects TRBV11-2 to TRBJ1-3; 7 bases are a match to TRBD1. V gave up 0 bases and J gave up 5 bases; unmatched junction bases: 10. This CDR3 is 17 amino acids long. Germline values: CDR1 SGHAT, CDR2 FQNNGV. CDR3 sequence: CASSLDLRQGARNTIYF. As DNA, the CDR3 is TGTGCCAGCAGCTTAGATCTACGACAGGGCGCAAGAAACACCATATATTTT.